The next 29 T cell receptor beta chains were all read from a single sample in a study of T-cell reconstitution after alpha-beta-depleted transplantation in children. It was with unique molecular identifiers that the TCRbeta library was prepared. TCRdb itself ran the PCR reads through MiXCR, one entry per CDR3 protein. The sample has approximately 83,000 distinct CDR3 sequences, more than 7% seen once; the top ten hold just under 7%. The sequenced sample was PBMCs from the stem cell graft donor, obtained from the stem cell graft. These receptors all stem from a human donor who donated a stem cell graft to a child with congenital amegakaryocytic thrombocytopenia.

This clonotype has a count of ten or more. V and J are TRBV7-2 and TRBJ2-3; a weak D match, TRBD2 (5 bases). The germline V gene has CDR1 SGHTA and CDR2 FQGNSA. The CDR3 is made up of 14 amino acids. The V and J ends lost 2 bases and 4 bases respectively, with 10 bases between them. The DNA of the CDR3 is TGTGCCAGCAGCTTAAGGGAGTTCTCAGATACGCAGTATTTT. This codes for CASSLREFSDTQYF.

Many counts were recorded for this clonotype. The rearrangement joins TRBV20-1 to TRBJ1-5; D is undetermined. Germline V gene data show CDR1 as DFQATT and CDR2 as SNEGSKA (reference sequence). This CDR3 is built from 14 residues. The V gene lost 4 bases and the J gene lost 2 bases, with 12 bases spanning the gap. CDR3 nucleotides: TGCAGTGCTACCCACGCCGGTGGCAATCAGCCCCAGCATTTT. Translating it yields CSATHAGGNQPQHF.

The gene calls are TRBV7-7 and TRBJ1-4, with D possibly being TRBD1 (6 bases). The CDR3 loop spans 14 amino acids. The germline V and J ends were trimmed by 2 bases and 12 bases, with 16 bases remaining between them. Germline assignment: CDR1 SSHAT and CDR2 FNYEAQ (reference sequence). Here the CDR3 DNA reads TGTGCCAGCAGCTTAACCCCCTTAGGGGGGGAACTGTTTTTT. Translation gives CASSLTPLGGELFF.

This clonotype was observed a handful of times. The V call is TRBV20-1, the J call TRBJ1-2; a possible D gene is TRBD1 (5 bases). The V gene's germline CDR1 is DFQATT and CDR2 SNEGSKA (reference sequence). This CDR3 is 15 amino acids long. V was shortened by 5 bases and J by 5 bases, with 21 bases between the two germline ends. The CDR3 sequence is CSAWGDAGPRYGYTF. In nucleotides, the CDR3 is TGCAGTGCTTGGGGAGATGCGGGGCCTAGGTATGGCTACACCTTC.

This clonotype was seen at least ten times. The chain recombines TRBV29-1 with TRBJ1-2; D is possibly TRBD1 (6 bases). Per germline, CDR1 SQVTM and CDR2 ANQGSEA. Trimming took 4 bases from V and 3 from J, leaving 6 bases between them. The CDR3 is 11 amino acids. CDR3 bases: TGCAGCGTTGGACAGGACTATGGCTACACCTTC. It is translated as CSVGQDYGYTF.

This clonotype has just a few counts. This chain links TRBV3-1 with TRBJ2-2; 7 positions agree with TRBD2. This CDR3 has 15 amino acids. The V gene's germline CDR1 is LGHDT and CDR2 YNNKEL (reference sequence). The V segment lost 2 bases and the J segment 1 base; nucleotides outside the gene matches: 1. The CDR3 nucleotides read TGTGCCAGCAGCCAAAGGGAGGGGAACACCGGGGAGCTGTTTTTT. Encoded protein: CASSQREGNTGELFF.

V usage is TRBV4-3 and J usage is TRBJ2-1; TRBD2 agrees at 13 bases. This CDR3 spans 17 amino acids. Germline-derived CDR1 and CDR2 are LGHNA and YSLEER. V shed 1 base and J 1 base; nucleotides not matched to a gene: 1. DNA for the CDR3: TGCGCCAGCAGCCAAGGGACTAGCGGGAGATCCTACAATGAGCAGTTCTTC. Translation gives CASSQGTSGRSYNEQFF.

This clonotype was counted ten times or more. This chain uses TRBV29-1 with TRBJ1-1, with D maybe TRBD1 (5 bases). The V end was cut by 7 bases, the J end by 0 bases, with 21 bases between. This CDR3 is built from 16 residues. Germline CDR1 and CDR2: SQVTM and ANQGSEA. CDR3 coding DNA: TGCAGCGGGAAGGGGCAAGGCGCCTCCATGAACACTGAAGCTTTCTTT. Its protein product is CSGKGQGASMNTEAFF.

This clonotype was seen at least ten times. The chain combines TRBV5-1 with TRBJ1-4; D is uncertain. In germline, CDR1 is SGHRS, CDR2 YFSETQ. Trimming pared 0 bases from V and 5 bases from J, leaving 5 bases between. This CDR3 contains 13 residues. CDR3 nucleotides: TGCGCCAGCAGCTTGGAATCCAATGAAAAACTGTTTTTT. It is translated as CASSLESNEKLFF.

Many counts were recorded for this clonotype. The gene calls are TRBV6-5 and TRBJ2-7, with TRBD1 matching 8 bases. J lost 3 bases, V lost 3 bases, and 7 bases had no gene match. Germline CDR1 and CDR2: MNHEY and SVGAGI. The CDR3 spans 15 residues. The CDR3 here is CASSYQTGVGYEQYF. CDR3 nucleotides: TGTGCCAGCAGTTATCAGACAGGGGTAGGCTACGAGCAGTACTTC.

This clonotype has ten or more counts. This sequence joins TRBV29-1 and TRBJ2-7; 14 nucleotides line up with TRBD2. J was trimmed by 2 bases and V by 4 bases; bases with no gene match: 1. CDR1 SQVTM and CDR2 ANQGSEA come from the germline V gene. The CDR3 has 14 amino acids. As DNA, the CDR3 is TGCAGCGTTGGGGGACTAGCGGGAGCCTACGAGCAGTACTTC. Translation gives CSVGGLAGAYEQYF.

This clonotype was counted a single time. The junction departs from germline at one end; a sequencing error may be responsible. V and J are TRBV20-1 and TRBJ2-1; D not certain. Germline V gene sequence: CDR1 DFQATT, CDR2 SNEGSKA (reference sequence). This CDR3 region has 14 residues. CDR3 in amino acids: CSAREFGGINEQFF. As DNA, the CDR3 is TGCAGTGCTAGAGAGTTCGGCGGCATCAATGAGCAGTTCTTT.

This clonotype came up many times. V is TRBV12-3 or TRBV12-4 and J is TRBJ2-3; D is ambiguous. The CDR3 runs 11 residues. The V end was cut by 6 bases, the J end by 3 bases, with 4 bases between. CDR3 DNA sequence: TGTGCCAGCAGCAAGACAGATACGCAGTATTTT. Translation gives CASSKTDTQYF.

This clonotype was counted many times. CDR3: CSAHGGNTEAFF. CDR3 bases: TGCAGTGCTCACGGGGGGAACACTGAAGCTTTCTTT. The J gene is TRBJ1-1, the V gene TRBV20-1, with D perhaps TRBD1 (5 bases). Germline-derived CDR1 and CDR2 are DFQATT and SNEGSKA (reference sequence). The CDR3 consists of 12 residues. Trimming removed 5 bases from V and 1 base from J, with 8 bases in between.

This clonotype showed up many times. This chain connects TRBV28 to TRBJ2-7; the D is unclear. This CDR3 is 8 amino acids long. Germline CDR1 and CDR2: MDHEN and SYDVKM. As DNA, the CDR3 is TGTGCTGTAGACGAGCAGTACTTC. Protein: CAVDEQYF.

This rearrangement joins TRBV7-9 to TRBJ1-3; TRBD1 is a possible D gene (5 bases). Germline-derived CDR1 and CDR2 are SEHNR and FQNEAQ (reference sequence). This CDR3 is 14 amino acids long. V shed 1 base and J shed 1 base, with 5 bases lying between them. Written as DNA, the CDR3 is TGTGCCAGCAGCTTAGGACAGTCTGGAAACACCATATATTTT. Protein sequence: CASSLGQSGNTIYF.

Ten or more counts support this clonotype. The rearrangement joins TRBV28 to TRBJ1-1; D remains unclear. V shed 2 bases and J shed 0 bases, with 4 bases lying between them. The germline V gene has CDR1 MDHEN and CDR2 SYDVKM. The CDR3 has 13 residues. This chain's CDR3 is CASSLDLNTEAFF. In nucleotides, the CDR3 is TGTGCCAGCAGTTTAGATCTGAACACTGAAGCTTTCTTT.

As for this clonotype: This could be a read error, since a much larger clone is one nucleotide away. The CDR3 DNA is TGCAGTGCTGCCCACGGGGGTTTGTACTTC. Translating gives CSAAHGGLYF. The chain links TRBV20-1 to TRBJ2-7, with D maybe TRBD2 (6 bases). Per the germline V gene, CDR1 is DFQATT and CDR2 is SNEGSKA (reference sequence). There are 10 residues in the CDR3. V was shortened by 5 bases and J by 12 bases, with 14 bases between the two germline ends.

This clonotype was detected many times. The chain joins TRBV20-1 to TRBJ1-1; 7 nucleotides line up with TRBD1. The germline gives CDR1 DFQATT, CDR2 SNEGSKA (reference sequence). The length of the CDR3 is 13 residues. V dropped 6 bases and J dropped 3; count of bases not matched to a gene: 7. CDR3 region: CSANKGQHTEAFF. CDR3 DNA sequence: TGCAGTGCCAATAAGGGACAGCACACTGAAGCTTTCTTT.

In this sample, this clonotype turned up many times. This chain connects TRBV29-1 to TRBJ1-1; D is unclear. The CDR3 is 13 residues long. V shed 5 bases and J shed 0 bases, with 10 bases lying between them. In germline, CDR1 is SQVTM, CDR2 ANQGSEA. This chain's CDR3 is CSVRTGLNTEAFF. CDR3 bases: TGCAGCGTTCGGACCGGGCTGAACACTGAAGCTTTCTTT.

This clonotype has at least ten counts. The chain combines TRBV6-5 with TRBJ1-3; 8 bases map to TRBD1. V was clipped by 5 bases and J by 3 bases; unmatched bases: 6. Germline CDR1 and CDR2: MNHEY and SVGAGI. CDR3 length: 15 residues. As DNA, the CDR3 is TGTGCCAGCAGTCCGGACAGGGAAAATGGAAACACCATATATTTT. It translates to CASSPDRENGNTIYF.

This clonotype was observed many times. The V call is TRBV9, the J call TRBJ2-3, with 9 bases matching TRBD2. The germline gives CDR1 SGDLS, CDR2 YYNGEE. This CDR3 is built from 16 residues. V was pared by 3 bases and J by 5 bases, with 10 bases of the junction left unmatched. The CDR3 reads CASSASSGNGGDTQYF. The CDR3 DNA follows: TGTGCCAGCAGCGCATCTAGCGGGAATGGTGGAGATACGCAGTATTTT.

This clonotype showed up just a few times. The chain uses TRBV6-2 or TRBV6-3 and TRBJ1-5, with D tentatively TRBD1 (6 bases). V was cut by 6 bases and J by 8 bases, with 20 bases left in between. The germline V gene encodes CDR1 MNHEY and CDR2 SVGEGT. The CDR3 is 15 amino acids. In DNA form, the CDR3 reads TGTGCCAGCAGCAAAATAACAGGGTCATCTGAGCCCCAGCATTTT. Its protein is CASSKITGSSEPQHF.

There are many counts of this clonotype. The genes are TRBV5-1 and TRBJ1-1, with D maybe TRBD1 (6 bases). Germline V gene lookup returns CDR1 SGHRS and CDR2 YFSETQ. The CDR3 is 15 residues long. With 4 bases removed from V and 5 bases from J, the gap between germline ends came to 18 bases. The chain's CDR3 is CASSATGEGVTEAFF. The DNA of the CDR3 is TGCGCCAGCAGCGCGACGGGGGAGGGGGTTACTGAAGCTTTCTTT.

This clonotype came up many times. The chain combines TRBV20-1 with TRBJ1-1; D is possibly TRBD1 (5 bases). Germline CDR1 is DFQATT and CDR2 is SNEGSKA (reference sequence). Trimming took off 0 bases at V and 1 base at J, with 12 bases between the two ends. The CDR3 sequence is 15 residues long. As DNA, the CDR3 is TGCAGTGCTAGAGAACGGGCAGGGAGGAACACTGAAGCTTTCTTT. This codes for CSARERAGRNTEAFF.

This chain uses TRBV15 with TRBJ2-2; TRBD1 aligns across 10 bases. From germline, CDR1 is LNHNV and CDR2 YYDKDF (reference sequence). CDR3 length: 15 amino acids. With 2 bases clipped from V and 7 bases from J, the junction kept 4 bases outside the gene matches. The CDR3 sequence: CATSRRQGADGELFF. Written as DNA, the CDR3 is TGTGCCACCAGCAGAAGACAGGGGGCGGACGGGGAGCTGTTTTTT.

The table lists this clonotype with many counts. The V gene is TRBV15, the J gene TRBJ2-1; D unresolved. Germline lookup yields CDR1 LNHNV and CDR2 YYDKDF (reference sequence). The ends were cut back, 1 base at V and 7 bases at J, with 5 bases in the middle. The CDR3 consists of 12 residues. The CDR3 sequence: CATSRVGNEQFF. The CDR3 bases are TGTGCCACCAGCAGAGTCGGGAATGAGCAGTTCTTC.

This clonotype was seen ten or more times. This chain uses TRBV18 with TRBJ2-7; no firm D call. This CDR3 has 16 residues. Germline V gives CDR1 KGHSH, CDR2 LQKENI. V was clipped by 0 bases and J by 3 bases, with 15 bases between them. The CDR3 loop is CASSPPGASVFYEQYF. CDR3 DNA: TGTGCCAGCTCACCACCAGGTGCCTCCGTATTCTACGAGCAGTACTTC.

V gene TRBV3-1 combines with J gene TRBJ2-3, with 9 bases matching TRBD2. Germline V gene lookup returns CDR1 LGHDT and CDR2 YNNKEL (reference sequence). J gave up 1 base and V 0 bases, and 2 bases lay outside the gene matches. CDR3 length: 16 residues. The CDR3 sequence is CASSQERTSGTDTQYF. CDR3 in DNA: TGTGCCAGCAGCCAAGAGAGGACTAGCGGCACAGATACGCAGTATTTT.